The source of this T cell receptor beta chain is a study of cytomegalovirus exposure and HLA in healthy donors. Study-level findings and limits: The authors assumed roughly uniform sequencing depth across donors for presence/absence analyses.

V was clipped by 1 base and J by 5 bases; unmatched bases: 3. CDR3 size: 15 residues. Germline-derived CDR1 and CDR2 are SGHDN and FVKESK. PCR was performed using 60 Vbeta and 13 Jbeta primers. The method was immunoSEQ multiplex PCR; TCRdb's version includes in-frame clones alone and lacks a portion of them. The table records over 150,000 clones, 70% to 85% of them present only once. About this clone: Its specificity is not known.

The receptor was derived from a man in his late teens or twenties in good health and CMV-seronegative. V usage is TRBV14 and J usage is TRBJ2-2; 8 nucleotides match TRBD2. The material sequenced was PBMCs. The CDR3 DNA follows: TGTGCCAGCAGCCAAGTCGGGAGGGGGACCGGGGAGCTGTTTTTT. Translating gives CASSQVGRGTGELFF.